The table lists the clone carrying this T cell receptor beta chain with a few counts. Its cognate antigen is unknown. The sample comes from a study of regulatory T cells in long-lasting Graves disease. Notes on the study in general: Reduced TCR diversity was observed in persistent Graves' patients versus newly diagnosed patients. The researchers studied only peripheral blood, not thyroid tissue.

Construction of TCR beta libraries relied on iRepertoire HTBI primers and on Arm-PCR targeting CDR3 regions. Each CDR3 protein is one row after TCRdb ran MiXCR on the multiplex PCR reads. The repertoire has 350,000 to 450,000 distinct CDR3 sequences, approximately 15% of them found once; the top ten carry about 8%. The time point: newly diagnosed GD, antithyroid drugs for less than 3 months. With RNA extracted from PBMCs as input, the TCR library was made. The V and J ends lost 2 bases and 7 bases, in that order; junction bases with no gene match: 9. The germline V gene has CDR1 MNHEY and CDR2 SVGEGT. CDR3 length: 16 amino acids. The sample was also linked to a second study, of T cells in Graves' hyperthyroidism and ophthalmopathy. This second report adds: Patients were aged 18 to 65, had disease duration under 2 months, and had newly diagnosed hyperthyroidism.

The sequencing used peripheral blood mononuclear cells (PBMCs), collected at new diagnosis, from a patient treated with antithyroid drugs. The rearrangement uses TRBV6-2 or TRBV6-3 and TRBJ2-1; 9 bases are shared with TRBD2. This clonotype was obtained from a woman between 40 and 50 years old with Graves disease. CDR3: CASSYGAGGRRNEQFF. CDR3 sequence (DNA): TGTGCCAGCAGTTACGGTGCGGGAGGGCGTCGGAATGAGCAGTTCTTC.